This entry lists 18 T cell receptor beta chains sequenced from one sample in a study of cytomegalovirus exposure and HLA in healthy donors. PCR amplification relied on 60 Vbeta primers (plus 13 Jbeta primers). Data came from immunoSEQ multiplex PCR; TCRdb stores just in-frame clones and leaves some out. The data hold roughly 100,000 clones, with approximately 70% observed a single time. Sequencing was done on a sample of PBMCs. The receptors were sampled from a man between 25 and 39 years old in good health and CMV-seropositive.

The gene calls are TRBV7-9 and TRBJ1-1; 8 nucleotides align to TRBD1. The CDR3 consists of 17 residues. Looked up from germline, CDR1 is SEHNR and CDR2 is FQNEAQ (reference sequence). Losses at the gene ends were 1 base for V and 7 bases for J; bases not matched to a gene: 14. In nucleotides, the CDR3 is TGTGCCAGCAGCTTAGAGGTGACAGGGGCTTTTAAATTTGAAGCTTTCTTT. Translation: CASSLEVTGAFKFEAFF.

The chain links TRBV5-1 to TRBJ2-1; the D gene is possibly TRBD1 (6 bases). Germline CDR1 reads SGHRS; CDR2 reads YFSETQ. The ends were cut back, 2 bases at V and 3 bases at J, with 9 bases in the middle. The CDR3 totals 14 residues. CDR3 loop: CASSFRGNYNEQFF. The CDR3 nucleotides read TGCGCCAGCAGCTTCAGGGGAAACTACAATGAGCAGTTCTTC.

This clone was observed a handful of times. The rearrangement uses TRBV10-3 and TRBJ2-6; no firm D call. CDR3 length equals 15 residues. From germline, CDR1 is ENHRY and CDR2 SYGVKD. The V end was cut by 2 bases, the J end by 4 bases, with 9 bases between. The CDR3 reads CAISEGQPGANVLTF. CDR3 DNA sequence: TGTGCCATCAGTGAGGGGCAGCCCGGGGCCAACGTCCTGACTTTC.

The chain carries TRBV5-1 and TRBJ2-7; D perhaps matches TRBD2 (7 bases). Germline-derived CDR1 and CDR2 are SGHRS and YFSETQ. V lost 7 bases to trimming and J lost 3 bases, with 14 bases between them. The CDR3 is 13 residues long. CDR3 loop: CASSRGGDYEQYF. In DNA form, the CDR3 reads TGCGCCAGCTCGAGGGGGGGGGACTACGAGCAGTACTTC.

This sequence joins TRBV4-1 and TRBJ1-4; D unclear. The V gene lost 0 bases and the J gene lost 5 bases, with 13 bases spanning the gap. Germline CDR1 and CDR2: MGHRA and YSYEKL. This CDR3 is built from 16 residues. CDR3 amino acids: CASSQDGGMLNEKLFF. The CDR3 bases are TGCGCCAGCAGCCAAGATGGAGGGATGTTGAATGAAAAACTGTTTTTT.

This clone was detected once. This chain joins TRBV11-2 and TRBJ2-1; 8 positions match TRBD2. The CDR3 loop spans 15 amino acids. The germline V gene encodes CDR1 SGHAT and CDR2 FQNNGV. V lost 1 base, J lost 12 bases, and 11 bases stayed unmatched. The CDR3 spells CASSLVAGGPTGQFF. Written as DNA, the CDR3 is TGTGCCAGCAGCTTAGTGGCGGGGGGCCCGACGGGGCAGTTCTTC.

V is TRBV5-1 and J is TRBJ2-1; possible D gene TRBD2, 5 bases. Trimming shortened V by 4 bases and J by 5 bases, and 13 bases separated the two germline ends. Germline assignment: CDR1 SGHRS and CDR2 YFSETQ. CDR3 length equals 14 residues. This CDR3 reads CASSTTTGDNEQFF. The CDR3 region has the DNA TGCGCCAGCAGCACAACCACCGGGGACAATGAGCAGTTCTTC.

The chain combines TRBV18 with TRBJ2-7, with a possible D match to TRBD1 (5 bases). The CDR3 extends over 14 amino acids. Trimming removed 3 bases at V and 5 bases at J, with 14 bases between. Germline CDR1 is KGHSH and CDR2 is LQKENI. In DNA form, the CDR3 reads TGTGCCAGCTCACCTGATTCAGGGATCCACGAGCAGTACTTC. Its protein product is CASSPDSGIHEQYF.

A few counts support this clone. CDR3 loop: CASSLYHSRDTEAFF. For the CDR3, the DNA is TGTGCCAGCAGCTTATATCACTCCCGGGACACTGAAGCTTTCTTT. The chain employs TRBV7-6 and TRBJ1-1; D is unclear. The CDR3 loop spans 15 amino acids. Germline V gives CDR1 SGHVS, CDR2 FNYEAQ. V was cut by 2 bases and J by 3 bases, with 13 bases left in between.

J is TRBJ1-1 and V is TRBV10-3; no definite D call. Germline CDR1 and CDR2: ENHRY and SYGVKD. Trimming took off 2 bases at V and 6 bases at J, with 16 bases between the two ends. The CDR3 is 15 residues long. The CDR3 is CAISEIKGGRAEAFF. Written as DNA, the CDR3 is TGTGCCATCAGTGAGATAAAGGGAGGAAGGGCTGAAGCTTTCTTT.

This chain connects TRBV6-5 to TRBJ2-6; D is possibly TRBD2 (6 bases). The CDR3 is 15 amino acids. V was clipped by 5 bases and J by 0 bases, with 8 bases between them. Germline-derived CDR1 and CDR2 are MNHEY and SVGAGI. CDR3 region: CASSRDFSGANVLTF. CDR3 bases: TGTGCCAGCAGTAGGGACTTCTCTGGGGCCAACGTCCTGACTTTC.

The chain couples TRBV5-6 to TRBJ2-7, with 8 bases lining up with TRBD2. Germline V gene sequence: CDR1 SGHDT, CDR2 YYEEEE. The V gene end was trimmed by 5 bases and the J gene end by 3 bases; junction bases not matched to a gene: 7. The CDR3 is made up of 14 amino acids. The CDR3 DNA is TGTGCCAGCAGGGTGGGCGGGACTAGCTACGAGCAGTACTTC. It yields the protein CASRVGGTSYEQYF.

The rearrangement links TRBV2 to TRBJ2-7; tentatively, D is TRBD2 (6 bases). Looked up from germline, CDR1 is SNHLY and CDR2 is FYNNEI. Trimming removed 5 bases at V and 3 bases at J, with 14 bases between. The CDR3 contains 14 residues. DNA for the CDR3: TGTGCCAGCAGTTCCCGTGGAGGGGTCTACGAGCAGTACTTC. It is translated as CASSSRGGVYEQYF.

The CDR3 region is CASSPGGYGYTF. The CDR3 nucleotides read TGTGCCAGCAGCCCGGGGGGCTATGGCTACACCTTC. The chain uses TRBV6-5 and TRBJ1-2; D perhaps matches TRBD1 (5 bases). The length of the CDR3 is 12 residues. Germline-derived CDR1 and CDR2 are MNHEY and SVGAGI. The V and J ends lost 6 bases and 4 bases respectively, with 9 bases between them.

CDR3 loop: CASSFPPNYEQFF. The CDR3 DNA follows: TGCGCCAGCAGCTTCCCTCCCAACTATGAGCAGTTCTTC. The chain employs TRBV5-1 and TRBJ2-1; D uncertain. The CDR3 is 13 amino acids. Germline CDR1 and CDR2: SGHRS and YFSETQ. With 2 bases removed from V and 8 bases from J, the gap between germline ends came to 11 bases.

The chain carries TRBV28 and TRBJ2-2, with TRBD2 as a possible D gene (7 bases). CDR1 is MDHEN, CDR2 SYDVKM, per germline. This CDR3 region has 16 residues. V lost 4 bases to trimming and J lost 5 bases, with 17 bases between them. The DNA for the CDR3 is TGTGCCAGCAGTTCCCCGGCAGGGAGGGGGACCGGGGAGCTGTTTTTT. This gives the protein CASSSPAGRGTGELFF.

This clone was seen only once. The rearrangement joins TRBV2 to TRBJ2-3; 10 nucleotides agree with TRBD2. CDR3 size: 16 residues. Losses at the gene ends were 2 bases for V and 2 bases for J; bases not matched to a gene: 4. The V gene's germline CDR1 is SNHLY and CDR2 FYNNEI. In DNA, the CDR3 is TGTGCCAGCAGTGAACTAGCGGGGGAGGCCACAGATACGCAGTATTTT. This gives the protein CASSELAGEATDTQYF.

The chain recombines TRBV27 with TRBJ2-7; TRBD1 might be the D (5 bases). This CDR3 has 14 residues. V lost 4 bases and J lost 4, with 14 bases in between. In germline, CDR1 is MNHEY, CDR2 SMNVEV (reference sequence). The CDR3: CASSSATAWYEQYF. CDR3 in DNA: TGTGCCAGCAGTTCCGCGACAGCATGGTACGAGCAGTACTTC.